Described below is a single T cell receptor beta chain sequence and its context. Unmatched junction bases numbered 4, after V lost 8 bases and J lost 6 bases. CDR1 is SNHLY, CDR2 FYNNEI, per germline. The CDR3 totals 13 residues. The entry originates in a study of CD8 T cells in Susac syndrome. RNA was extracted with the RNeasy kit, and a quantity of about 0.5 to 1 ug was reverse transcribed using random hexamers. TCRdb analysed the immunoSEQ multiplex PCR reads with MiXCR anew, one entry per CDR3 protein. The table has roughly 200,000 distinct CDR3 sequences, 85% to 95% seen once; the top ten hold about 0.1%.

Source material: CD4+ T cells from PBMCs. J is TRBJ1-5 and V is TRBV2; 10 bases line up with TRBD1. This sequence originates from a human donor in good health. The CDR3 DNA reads TGTGCCAGCCGGACAGGGGGAAGTCAGCCCCAGCATTTT. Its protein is CASRTGGSQPQHF.